A selection of T cell receptor beta chains follows, all from one sample in a study of post-analysis software for immune sequencing data. From the PCR reads, TCRdb called clonotypes with MiXCR, one entry per CDR3 protein. The profile covers under 200,000 distinct CDR3 sequences, with 29% appearing a single time and roughly 3.4% taken by the ten largest. The sample taken for sequencing was blood. Every receptor here comes from a girl aged 2 to 17 with multiple sclerosis. Each CDR3 is given with its conserved first and last residue. A D gene is named only where the DNA matches it firmly. Expanded clones get a size class; other rows say once, few or many, or leave the size out.

>NA|TRBJ1-2|TRBV19|many|14
CASIETPGLYGYTF
TGTGCCAGTATCGAAACGCCGGGACTCTATGGCTACACCTTC
>NA|TRBJ2-7|TRBV5-1|NA|15
CASSERTRAAHEQYF
TGCGCCAGCAGCGAGAGGACACGGGCGGCCCACGAGCAGTACTTC
>TRBD1|TRBJ2-7|TRBV23-1|few|14
CAGTRDRVVCEQYF
TGCGCCGGAACCCGGGACAGGGTGGTTTGCGAGCAGTACTTC
>TRBD2|TRBJ2-1|TRBV20-1|many|19
CSARSVTSGGPRSYNEQFF
TGCAGTGCTAGATCCGTGACTAGCGGGGGGCCCCGATCCTACAATGAGCAGTTCTTC
>NA|TRBJ2-2|TRBV4-1|few|15
CASSQEGQNTGELFF
TGCGCCAGCAGCCAAGAGGGCCAGAACACCGGGGAGCTGTTTTTT
>NA|TRBJ2-5|TRBV10-3|many|14
CAISESGVGETQYF
TGTGCCATCAGTGAGTCAGGAGTAGGGGAGACCCAGTACTTC
>NA|TRBJ1-5|TRBV28|NA|14
CASSFRSFNQPQHF
TGTGCCAGCAGTTTCAGGTCTTTCAATCAGCCCCAGCATTTT
>NA|TRBJ2-7|TRBV7-9|NA|16
CASSSSRSLGSYEQYF
TGTGCCAGCAGCTCTAGCCGGTCATTGGGGTCCTACGAGCAGTACTTC
>NA|TRBJ1-4|TRBV28|few|13
CASTSPGEGKLFF
TGTGCCAGCACAAGCCCAGGGGAGGGAAAACTGTTTTTT
>TRBD1|TRBJ1-1|TRBV12-3/TRBV12-4|NA|14
CASSTGGRNTEAFF
TGTGCCAGCAGTACAGGGGGCCGGAACACTGAAGCTTTCTTT
>TRBD1|TRBJ2-3|TRBV12-3/TRBV12-4|many|14
CAIQGAVGTDTQYF
TGTGCCATACAGGGGGCGGTTGGCACAGATACGCAGTATTTT
>TRBD2|TRBJ2-5|TRBV5-1|few|16
CASSMGLAGVRETQYF
TGCGCCAGCAGCATGGGACTAGCGGGAGTAAGGGAGACCCAGTACTTC
>TRBD2|TRBJ2-3|TRBV5-1|few|15
CASSPRTSGTDTQYF
TGCGCCAGCAGCCCGAGGACTAGCGGCACAGATACGCAGTATTTT
>NA|TRBJ2-6|TRBV6-5|NA|15
CASSYLGGGANVLTF
TGTGCCAGCAGTTATTTAGGGGGTGGGGCCAACGTCCTGACTTTC